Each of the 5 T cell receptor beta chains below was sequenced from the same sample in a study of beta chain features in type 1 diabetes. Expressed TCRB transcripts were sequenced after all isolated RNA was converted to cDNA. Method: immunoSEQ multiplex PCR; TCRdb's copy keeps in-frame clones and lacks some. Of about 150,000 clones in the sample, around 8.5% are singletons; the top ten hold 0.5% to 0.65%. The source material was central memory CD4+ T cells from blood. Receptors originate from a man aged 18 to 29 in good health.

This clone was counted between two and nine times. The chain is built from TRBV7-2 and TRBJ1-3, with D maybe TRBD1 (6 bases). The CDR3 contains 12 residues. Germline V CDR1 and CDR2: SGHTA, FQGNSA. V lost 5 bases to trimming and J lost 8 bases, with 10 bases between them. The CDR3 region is CASSQQGDTIYF. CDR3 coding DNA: TGTGCCAGCAGCCAACAGGGTGACACCATATATTTT.

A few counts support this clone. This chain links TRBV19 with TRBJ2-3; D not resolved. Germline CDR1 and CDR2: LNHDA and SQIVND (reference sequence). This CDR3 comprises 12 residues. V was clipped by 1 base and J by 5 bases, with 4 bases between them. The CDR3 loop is CASSIAQDTQYF. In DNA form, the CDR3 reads TGTGCCAGTAGTATAGCCCAAGATACGCAGTATTTT.

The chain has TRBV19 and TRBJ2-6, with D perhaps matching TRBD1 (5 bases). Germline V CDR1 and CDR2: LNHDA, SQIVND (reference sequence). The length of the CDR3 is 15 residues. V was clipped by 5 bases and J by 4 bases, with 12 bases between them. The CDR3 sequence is CASSPGLDGANVLTF. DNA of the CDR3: TGTGCCAGTAGTCCAGGGTTAGACGGGGCCAACGTCCTGACTTTC.

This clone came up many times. The CDR3 region is CASRALRGFTDTQYF. The CDR3 region has the DNA TGTGCCAGCAGAGCCCTGCGGGGGTTCACAGATACGCAGTATTTT. The chain uses TRBV28 and TRBJ2-3; TRBD2 matches 7 bases. The ends lost 6 bases at V and 2 bases at J; junction bases unmatched: 8. CDR1 and CDR2 from the germline V gene are MDHEN and SYDVKM. The CDR3 has 15 amino acids.

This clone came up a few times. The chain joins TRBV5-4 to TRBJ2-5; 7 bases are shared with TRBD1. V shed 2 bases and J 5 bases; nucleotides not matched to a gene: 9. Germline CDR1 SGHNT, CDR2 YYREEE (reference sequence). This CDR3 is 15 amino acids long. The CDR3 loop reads CASSLQGWVGETQYF. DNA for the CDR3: TGTGCCAGCAGCTTACAGGGGTGGGTGGGTGAGACCCAGTACTTC.